This record concerns one T cell receptor beta chain sequence. Its antigen is currently unknown. RNA transcripts were the template for amplifying TCR beta CDR3 regions. The HTBI primer set served for first-round RT-PCR of the TCR CDR3. A single record per CDR3 protein comes from TCRdb applying MiXCR to the multiplex PCR reads. In the table there are hundreds of thousands of distinct CDR3 sequences, approximately 13% of which are singletons. The sample is drawn from a study of T cells in Graves' hyperthyroidism and ophthalmopathy. Study-wide points: From stable hyperthyroidism, ophthalmopathy was separated by a 13 V-J model.

For Graves' hyperthyroidism to be stable, ophthalmopathy could not progress within 18 months. This clonotype was sampled from a woman aged 18-35 years with Graves' hyperthyroidism. Source material: blood.

The CDR3 nucleotides read TGCAGTGCTAGTCTACCCGGACAGCTAACCTACGAGCAGTACTTC. It translates to CSASLPGQLTYEQYF. The chain couples TRBV20-1 to TRBJ2-7; the D gene is possibly TRBD1 (6 bases). From germline, CDR1 is DFQATT and CDR2 SNEGSKA (reference sequence). The CDR3 is made up of 15 amino acids. Trimming left V 3 bases short and J 2 bases short, with 17 bases between.